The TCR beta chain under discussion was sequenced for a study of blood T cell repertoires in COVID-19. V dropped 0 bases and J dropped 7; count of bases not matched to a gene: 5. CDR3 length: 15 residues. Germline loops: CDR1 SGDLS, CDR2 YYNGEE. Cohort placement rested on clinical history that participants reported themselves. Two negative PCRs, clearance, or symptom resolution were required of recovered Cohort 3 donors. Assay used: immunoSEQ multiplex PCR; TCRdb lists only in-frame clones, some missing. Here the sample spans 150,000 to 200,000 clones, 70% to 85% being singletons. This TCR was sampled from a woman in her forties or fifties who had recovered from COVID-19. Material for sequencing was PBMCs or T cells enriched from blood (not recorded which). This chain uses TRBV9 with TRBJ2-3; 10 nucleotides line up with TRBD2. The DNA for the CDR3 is TGTGCCAGCAGCGTAGAGGCTAGCGGGAGTAATACGCAGTATTTT. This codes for CASSVEASGSNTQYF. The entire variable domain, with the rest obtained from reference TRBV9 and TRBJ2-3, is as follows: DSGVTQTPKHLITATGQRVTLRCSPRSGDLSVYWYQQSLDQGLQFLIQYYNGEERAKGNILERFSAQQFPDLHSELNLSSLELGDSALYFCASSVEASGSNTQYFGPGTRLTVL.